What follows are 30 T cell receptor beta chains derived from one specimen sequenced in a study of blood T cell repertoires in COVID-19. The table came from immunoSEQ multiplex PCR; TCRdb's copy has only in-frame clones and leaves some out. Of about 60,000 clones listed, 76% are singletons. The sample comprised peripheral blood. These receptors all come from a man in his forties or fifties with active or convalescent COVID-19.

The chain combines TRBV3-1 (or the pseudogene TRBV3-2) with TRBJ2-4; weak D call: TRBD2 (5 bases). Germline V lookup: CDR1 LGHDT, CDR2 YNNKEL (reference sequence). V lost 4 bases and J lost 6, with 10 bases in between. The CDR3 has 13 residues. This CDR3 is CASSRGLGNIQYF. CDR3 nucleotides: TGTGCCAGCAGCCGAGGGTTGGGAAACATTCAGTACTTC.

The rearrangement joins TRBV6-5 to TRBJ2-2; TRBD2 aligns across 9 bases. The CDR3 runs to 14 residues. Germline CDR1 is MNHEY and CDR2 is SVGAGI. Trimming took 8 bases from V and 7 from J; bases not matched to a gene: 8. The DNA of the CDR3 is TGTGCCAGCCGCAGCGGGGGGACCTACGGGGAGCTGTTTTTT. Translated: CASRSGGTYGELFF.

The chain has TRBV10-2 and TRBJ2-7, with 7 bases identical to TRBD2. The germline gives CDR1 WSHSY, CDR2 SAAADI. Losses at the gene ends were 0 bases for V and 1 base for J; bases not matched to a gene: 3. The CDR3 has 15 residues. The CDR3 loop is CASSESSGASYEQYF. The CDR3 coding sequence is TGCGCCAGCAGTGAGTCGAGCGGGGCTTCCTACGAGCAGTACTTC.

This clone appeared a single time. CDR3 in amino acids: CASRPGTEETQYF. CDR3 DNA: TGTGCCAGCAGACCCGGGACAGAAGAGACCCAGTACTTC. The chain recombines TRBV7-6 with TRBJ2-5; 7 bases align to TRBD1. Germline V lookup: CDR1 SGHVS, CDR2 FNYEAQ. V was clipped by 6 bases and J by 3 bases; unmatched bases: 4. The length of the CDR3 is 13 residues.

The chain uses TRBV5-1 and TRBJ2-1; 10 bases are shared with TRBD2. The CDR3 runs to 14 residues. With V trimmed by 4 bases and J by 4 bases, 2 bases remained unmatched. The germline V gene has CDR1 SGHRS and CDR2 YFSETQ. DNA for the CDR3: TGCGCCAGCAGCCCGGGACTAGCGTACAATGAGCAGTTCTTC. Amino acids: CASSPGLAYNEQFF.

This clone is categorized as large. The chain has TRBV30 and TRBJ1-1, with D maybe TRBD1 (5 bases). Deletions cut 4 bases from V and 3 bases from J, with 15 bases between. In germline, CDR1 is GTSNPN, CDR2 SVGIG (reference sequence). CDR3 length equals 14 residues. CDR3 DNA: TGTGCCTGGAATATTGGCAGGGTGGACACTGAAGCTTTCTTT. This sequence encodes CAWNIGRVDTEAFF.

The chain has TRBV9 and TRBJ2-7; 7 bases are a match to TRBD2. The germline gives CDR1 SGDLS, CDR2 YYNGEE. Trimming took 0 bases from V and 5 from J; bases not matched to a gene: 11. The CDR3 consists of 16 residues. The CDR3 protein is CASSVALGDRGDEQYF. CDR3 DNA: TGTGCCAGCAGCGTAGCTTTAGGTGATCGGGGGGACGAGCAGTACTTC.

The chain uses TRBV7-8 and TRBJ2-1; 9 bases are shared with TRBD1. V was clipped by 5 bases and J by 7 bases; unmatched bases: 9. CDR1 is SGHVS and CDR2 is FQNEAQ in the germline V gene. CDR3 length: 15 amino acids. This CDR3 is CASSRIDRGGNEQFF. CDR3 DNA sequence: TGTGCCAGCAGCCGCATTGACAGGGGGGGGAATGAGCAGTTCTTC.

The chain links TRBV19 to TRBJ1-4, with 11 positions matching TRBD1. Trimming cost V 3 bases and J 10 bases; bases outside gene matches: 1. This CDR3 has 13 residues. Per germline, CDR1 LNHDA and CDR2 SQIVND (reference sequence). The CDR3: CASSIGTGGKLFF. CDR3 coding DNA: TGTGCCAGTAGTATCGGGACAGGGGGAAAACTGTTTTTT.

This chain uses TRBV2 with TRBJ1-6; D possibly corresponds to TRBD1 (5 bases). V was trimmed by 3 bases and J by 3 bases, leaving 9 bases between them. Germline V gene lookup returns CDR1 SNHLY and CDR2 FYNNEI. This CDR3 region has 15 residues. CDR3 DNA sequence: TGTGCCAGCAGTGAGACAGCGAACTATAATTCACCCCTCCACTTT. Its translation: CASSETANYNSPLHF. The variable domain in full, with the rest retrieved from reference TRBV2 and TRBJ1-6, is EPEVTQTPSHQVTQMGQEVILRCVPISNHLYFYWYRQILGQKVEFLVSFYNNEISEKSEIFDDQFSVERPDGSNFTLKIRSTKLEDSAMYFCASSETANYNSPLHFGNGTRLTVT.

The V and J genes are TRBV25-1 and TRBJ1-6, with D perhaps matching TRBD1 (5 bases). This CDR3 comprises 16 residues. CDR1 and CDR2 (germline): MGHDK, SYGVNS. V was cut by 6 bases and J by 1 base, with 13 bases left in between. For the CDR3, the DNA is TGTGCCAGCAGCCCCCTTCGGGGGTCCTATAATTCACCCCTCCACTTT. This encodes CASSPLRGSYNSPLHF.

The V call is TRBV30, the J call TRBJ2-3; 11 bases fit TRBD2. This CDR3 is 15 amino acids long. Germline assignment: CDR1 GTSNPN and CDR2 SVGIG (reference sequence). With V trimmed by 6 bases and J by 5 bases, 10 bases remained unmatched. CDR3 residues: CACLIAGGPLDTQYF. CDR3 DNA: TGTGCCTGCCTGATAGCGGGAGGGCCATTAGATACGCAGTATTTT. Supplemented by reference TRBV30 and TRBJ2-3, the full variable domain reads SQTIHQWPATLVQPVGSPLSLECTVEGTSNPNLYWYRQAAGRGLQLLFYSVGIGQISSEVPQNLSASRPQDRQFILSSKKLLLSDSGFYLCACLIAGGPLDTQYFGPGTRLTVL.

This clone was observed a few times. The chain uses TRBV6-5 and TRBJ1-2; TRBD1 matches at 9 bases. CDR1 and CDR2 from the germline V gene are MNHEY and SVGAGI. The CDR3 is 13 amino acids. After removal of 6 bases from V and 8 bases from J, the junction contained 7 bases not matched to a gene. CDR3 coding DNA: TGTGCCAGCAGGAAAACAGGGGGCTGGGGCTACACCTTC. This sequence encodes CASRKTGGWGYTF.

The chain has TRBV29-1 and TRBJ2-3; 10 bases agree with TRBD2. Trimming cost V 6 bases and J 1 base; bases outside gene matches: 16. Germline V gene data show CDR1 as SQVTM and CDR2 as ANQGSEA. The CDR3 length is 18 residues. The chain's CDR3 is CSVGGQAGGFAGTDTQYF. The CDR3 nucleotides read TGCAGCGTGGGGGGCCAAGCGGGAGGGTTCGCGGGCACAGATACGCAGTATTTT.

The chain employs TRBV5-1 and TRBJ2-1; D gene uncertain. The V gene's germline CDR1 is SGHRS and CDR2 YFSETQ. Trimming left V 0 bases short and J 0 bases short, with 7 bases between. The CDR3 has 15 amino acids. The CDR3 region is CASSLVGYSYNEQFF. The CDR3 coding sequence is TGCGCCAGCAGCTTGGTCGGTTACTCCTACAATGAGCAGTTCTTC.

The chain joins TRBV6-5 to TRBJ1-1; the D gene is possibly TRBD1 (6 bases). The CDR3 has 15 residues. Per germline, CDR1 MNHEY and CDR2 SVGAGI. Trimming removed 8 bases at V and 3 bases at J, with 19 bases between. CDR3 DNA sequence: TGTGCCAGCGGGGGCCTAAATGCCGGGGACACTGAAGCTTTCTTT. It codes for CASGGLNAGDTEAFF.

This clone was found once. CDR3 nucleotide sequence: TGTGCCTGGACCCAGAACAATGAGCAGTTCTTC. Amino acids: CAWTQNNEQFF. The chain recombines TRBV30 with TRBJ2-1; D remains ambiguous. V shed 4 bases and J shed 5 bases, with 6 bases lying between them. The germline V gene encodes CDR1 GTSNPN and CDR2 SVGIG (reference sequence). The CDR3 loop spans 11 amino acids. Based on the CDR3 plus reference TRBV30 and TRBJ2-1, the full variable domain is SQTIHQWPATLVQPVGSPLSLECTVEGTSNPNLYWYRQAAGRGLQLLFYSVGIGQISSEVPQNLSASRPQDRQFILSSKKLLLSDSGFYLCAWTQNNEQFFGPGTRLTVL.

DNA for the CDR3: TGTGCCAGCAGCCGCTTTGGACAGGGGAACACTGAAGCTTTCTTT. Translation: CASSRFGQGNTEAFF. The V call is TRBV3-1 (or the pseudogene TRBV3-2), the J call TRBJ1-1; 8 bases align to TRBD1. V shed 4 bases, J shed 1 base, and the junction held 5 bases outside the gene matches. Germline loops: CDR1 LGHDT, CDR2 YNNKEL (reference sequence). The CDR3 extends over 15 amino acids.

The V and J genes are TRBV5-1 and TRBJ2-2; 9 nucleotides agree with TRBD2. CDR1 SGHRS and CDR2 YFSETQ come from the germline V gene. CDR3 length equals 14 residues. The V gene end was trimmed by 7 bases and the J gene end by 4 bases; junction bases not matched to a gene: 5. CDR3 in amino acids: CASSTSGFTGELFF. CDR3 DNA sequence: TGCGCCAGCTCCACTAGCGGGTTCACCGGGGAGCTGTTTTTT.

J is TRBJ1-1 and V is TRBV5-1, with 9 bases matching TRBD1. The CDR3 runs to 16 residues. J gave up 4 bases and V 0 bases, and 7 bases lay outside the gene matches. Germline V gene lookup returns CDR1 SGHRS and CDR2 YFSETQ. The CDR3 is CASSLAGGQGGTEAFF. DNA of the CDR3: TGCGCCAGCAGCTTGGCTGGGGGACAGGGAGGCACTGAAGCTTTCTTT.

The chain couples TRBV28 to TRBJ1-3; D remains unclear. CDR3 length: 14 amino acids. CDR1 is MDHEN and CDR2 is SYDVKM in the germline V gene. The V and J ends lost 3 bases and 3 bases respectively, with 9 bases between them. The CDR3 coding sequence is TGTGCCAGCAGTTTCGGGGTTGGTGGAAACACCATATATTTT. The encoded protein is CASSFGVGGNTIYF.

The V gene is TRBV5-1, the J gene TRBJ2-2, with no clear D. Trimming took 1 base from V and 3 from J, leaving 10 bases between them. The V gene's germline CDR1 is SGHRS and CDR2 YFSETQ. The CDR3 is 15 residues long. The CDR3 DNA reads TGCGCCAGCAGCTTGCTCTTCCTTGACACCGGGGAGCTGTTTTTT. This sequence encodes CASSLLFLDTGELFF.

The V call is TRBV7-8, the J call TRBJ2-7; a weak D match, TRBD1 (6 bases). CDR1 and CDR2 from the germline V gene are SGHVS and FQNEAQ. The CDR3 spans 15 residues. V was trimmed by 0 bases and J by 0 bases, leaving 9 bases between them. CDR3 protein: CASSLARGSSYEQYF. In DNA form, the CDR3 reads TGTGCCAGCAGCTTAGCGAGGGGGAGCTCCTACGAGCAGTACTTC.

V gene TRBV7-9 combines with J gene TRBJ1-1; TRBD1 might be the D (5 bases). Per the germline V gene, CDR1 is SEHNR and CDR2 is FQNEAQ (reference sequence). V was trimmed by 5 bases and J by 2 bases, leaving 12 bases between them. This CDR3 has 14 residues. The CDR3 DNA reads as TGTGCCAGCAGCGCTGTCAGGGAAAACACTGAAGCTTTCTTT. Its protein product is CASSAVRENTEAFF.

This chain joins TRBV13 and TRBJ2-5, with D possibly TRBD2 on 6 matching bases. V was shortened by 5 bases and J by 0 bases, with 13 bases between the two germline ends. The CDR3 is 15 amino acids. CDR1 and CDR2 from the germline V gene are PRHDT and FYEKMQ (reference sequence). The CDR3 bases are TGTGCCAGCAGCCCTGGGACTTCGTACCAAGAGACCCAGTACTTC. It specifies CASSPGTSYQETQYF. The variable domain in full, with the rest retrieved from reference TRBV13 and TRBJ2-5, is AAGVIQSPRHLIKEKRETATLKCYPIPRHDTVYWYQQGPGQDPQFLISFYEKMQSDKGSIPDRFSAQQFSDYHSELNMSSLELGDSALYFCASSPGTSYQETQYFGPGTRLLVL.

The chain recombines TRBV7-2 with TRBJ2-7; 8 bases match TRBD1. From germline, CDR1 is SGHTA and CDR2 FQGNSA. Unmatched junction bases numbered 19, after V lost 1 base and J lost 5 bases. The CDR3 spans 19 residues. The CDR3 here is CASSLGGQGIVGVTNEQYF. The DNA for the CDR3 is TGTGCCAGCAGCTTAGGAGGACAGGGTATCGTTGGCGTTACGAACGAGCAGTACTTC.

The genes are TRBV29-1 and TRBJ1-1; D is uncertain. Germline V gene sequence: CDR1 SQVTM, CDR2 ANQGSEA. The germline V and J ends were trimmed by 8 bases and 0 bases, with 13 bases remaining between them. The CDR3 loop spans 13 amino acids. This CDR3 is CSPGRGLNTEAFF. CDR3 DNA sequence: TGCAGCCCTGGGCGCGGGTTGAACACTGAAGCTTTCTTT.

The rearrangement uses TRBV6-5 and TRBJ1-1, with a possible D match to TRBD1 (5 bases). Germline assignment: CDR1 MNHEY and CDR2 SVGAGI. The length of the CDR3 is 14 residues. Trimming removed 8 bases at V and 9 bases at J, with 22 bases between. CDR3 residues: CASRTGISRAKAFF. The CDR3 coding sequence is TGTGCCAGCCGAACAGGAATTAGCCGTGCCAAAGCTTTCTTT.

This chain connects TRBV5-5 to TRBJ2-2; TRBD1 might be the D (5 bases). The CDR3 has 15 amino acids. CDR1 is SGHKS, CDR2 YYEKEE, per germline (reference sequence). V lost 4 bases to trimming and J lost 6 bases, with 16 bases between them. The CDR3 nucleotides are TGTGCCAGCAGCCTAACCGCTGTGGGGCCCGGGGAGCTGTTTTTT. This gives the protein CASSLTAVGPGELFF.

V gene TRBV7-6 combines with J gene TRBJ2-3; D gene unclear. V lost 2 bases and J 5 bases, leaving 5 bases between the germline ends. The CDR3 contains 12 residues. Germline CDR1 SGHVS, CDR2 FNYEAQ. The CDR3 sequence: CASSLPQDTQYF. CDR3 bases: TGTGCCAGCAGCTTACCCCAAGATACGCAGTATTTT.